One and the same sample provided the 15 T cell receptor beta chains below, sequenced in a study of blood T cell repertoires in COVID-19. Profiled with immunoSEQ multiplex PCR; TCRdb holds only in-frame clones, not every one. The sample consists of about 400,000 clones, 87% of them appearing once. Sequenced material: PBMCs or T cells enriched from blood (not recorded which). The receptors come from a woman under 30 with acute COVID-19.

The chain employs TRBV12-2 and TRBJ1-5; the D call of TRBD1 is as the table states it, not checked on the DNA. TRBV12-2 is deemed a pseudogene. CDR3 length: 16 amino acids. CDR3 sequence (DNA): TGTGCAAGTCGCGAACCGTCCGGGACAGGGAATCAGCCCCAGCATTTT. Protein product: CASREPSGTGNQPQHF.

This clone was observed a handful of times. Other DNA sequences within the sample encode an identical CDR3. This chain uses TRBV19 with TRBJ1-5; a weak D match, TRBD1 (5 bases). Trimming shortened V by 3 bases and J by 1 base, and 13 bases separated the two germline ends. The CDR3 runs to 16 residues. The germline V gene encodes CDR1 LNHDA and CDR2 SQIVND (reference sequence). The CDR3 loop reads CASSMGRGGSNQPQHF. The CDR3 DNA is TGTGCCAGTAGTATGGGTAGGGGAGGAAGCAATCAGCCCCAGCATTTT.

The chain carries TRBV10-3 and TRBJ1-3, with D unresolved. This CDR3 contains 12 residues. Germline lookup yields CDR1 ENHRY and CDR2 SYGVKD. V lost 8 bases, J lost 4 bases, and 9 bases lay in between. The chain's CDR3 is CAIDGEGNTIYF. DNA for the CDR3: TGTGCCATCGACGGGGAGGGAAACACCATATATTTT.

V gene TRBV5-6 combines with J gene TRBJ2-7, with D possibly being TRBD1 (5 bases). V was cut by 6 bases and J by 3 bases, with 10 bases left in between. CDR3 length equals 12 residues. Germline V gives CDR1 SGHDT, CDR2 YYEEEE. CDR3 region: CASTLDSYEQYF. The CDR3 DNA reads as TGTGCCAGCACCCTCGACAGCTACGAGCAGTACTTC.

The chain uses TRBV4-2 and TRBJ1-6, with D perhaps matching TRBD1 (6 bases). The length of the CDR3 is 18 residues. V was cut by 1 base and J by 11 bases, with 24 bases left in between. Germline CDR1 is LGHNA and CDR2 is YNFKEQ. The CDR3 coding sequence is TGTGCCAGCAGCCAAGGCTTACTGGAGACCCGAGCAGGGGCACCCCTCCACTTT. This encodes CASSQGLLETRAGAPLHF.

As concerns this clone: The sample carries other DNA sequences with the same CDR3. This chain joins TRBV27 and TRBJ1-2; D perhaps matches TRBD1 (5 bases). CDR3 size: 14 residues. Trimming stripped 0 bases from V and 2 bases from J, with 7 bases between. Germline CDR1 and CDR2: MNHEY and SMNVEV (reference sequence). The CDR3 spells CASSLSGGNYGYTF. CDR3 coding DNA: TGTGCCAGCAGTTTATCGGGGGGAAACTATGGCTACACCTTC.

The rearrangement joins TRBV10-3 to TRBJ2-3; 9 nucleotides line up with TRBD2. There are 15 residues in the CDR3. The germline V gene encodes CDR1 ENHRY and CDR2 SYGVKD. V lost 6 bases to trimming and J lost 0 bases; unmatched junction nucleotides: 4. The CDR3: CAIRLAGASTDTQYF. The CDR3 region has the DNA TGTGCCATCAGATTAGCGGGAGCAAGCACAGATACGCAGTATTTT.

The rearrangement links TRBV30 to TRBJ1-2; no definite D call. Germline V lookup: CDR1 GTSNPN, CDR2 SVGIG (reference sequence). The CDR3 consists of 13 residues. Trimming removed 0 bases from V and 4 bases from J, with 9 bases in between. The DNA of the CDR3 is TGTGCCTGGAGTGTTCTTACTGGCTATGGCTACACCTTC. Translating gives CAWSVLTGYGYTF.

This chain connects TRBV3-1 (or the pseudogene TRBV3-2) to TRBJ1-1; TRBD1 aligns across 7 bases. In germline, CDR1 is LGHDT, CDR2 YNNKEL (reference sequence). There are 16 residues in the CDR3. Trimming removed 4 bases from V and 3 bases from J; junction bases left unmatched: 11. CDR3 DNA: TGTGCCAGCAGCCCTTCAGGAGAGGGGGCGCACACTGAAGCTTTCTTT. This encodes CASSPSGEGAHTEAFF.

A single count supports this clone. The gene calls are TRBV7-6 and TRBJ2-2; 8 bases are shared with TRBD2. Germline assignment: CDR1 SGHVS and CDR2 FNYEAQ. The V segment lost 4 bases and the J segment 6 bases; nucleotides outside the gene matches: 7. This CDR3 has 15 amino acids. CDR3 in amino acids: CASSSLAGVAGELFF. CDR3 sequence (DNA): TGTGCCAGCAGCTCCCTAGCGGGTGTCGCCGGGGAGCTGTTTTTT.

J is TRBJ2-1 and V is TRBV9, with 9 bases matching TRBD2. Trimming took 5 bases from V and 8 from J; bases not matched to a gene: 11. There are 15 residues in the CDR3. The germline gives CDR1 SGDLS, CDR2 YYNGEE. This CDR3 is CASSYLAGVGDEQFF. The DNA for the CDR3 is TGTGCCAGCAGTTATTTAGCGGGGGTCGGCGATGAGCAGTTCTTC.

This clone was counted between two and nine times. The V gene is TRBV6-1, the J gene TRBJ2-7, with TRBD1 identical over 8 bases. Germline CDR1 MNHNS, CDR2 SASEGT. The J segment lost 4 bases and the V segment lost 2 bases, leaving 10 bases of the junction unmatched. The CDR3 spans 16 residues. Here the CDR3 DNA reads TGTGCCAGCAGTGAACAGCCTGGACAGGGAGGTTACGAGCAGTACTTC. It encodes CASSEQPGQGGYEQYF.

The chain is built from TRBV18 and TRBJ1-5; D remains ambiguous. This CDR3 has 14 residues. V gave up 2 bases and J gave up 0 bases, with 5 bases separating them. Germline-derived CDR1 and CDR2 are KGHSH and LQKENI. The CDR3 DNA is TGTGCCAGCTCACCAGTAGATAGCAATCAGCCCCAGCATTTT. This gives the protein CASSPVDSNQPQHF.

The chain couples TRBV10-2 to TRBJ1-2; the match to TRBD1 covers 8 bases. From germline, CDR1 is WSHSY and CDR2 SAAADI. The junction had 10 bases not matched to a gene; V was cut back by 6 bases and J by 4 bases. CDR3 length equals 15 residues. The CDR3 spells CASRTETGAFYGYTF. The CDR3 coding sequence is TGCGCCAGCAGAACCGAGACAGGGGCGTTCTATGGCTACACCTTC.

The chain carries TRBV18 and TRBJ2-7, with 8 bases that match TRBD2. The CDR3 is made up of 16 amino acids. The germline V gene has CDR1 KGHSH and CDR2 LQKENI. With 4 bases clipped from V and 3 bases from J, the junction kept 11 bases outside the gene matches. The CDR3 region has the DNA TGTGCCAGCTCACAGGACCTAACGGGACTAGACTACGAGCAGTACTTC. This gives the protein CASSQDLTGLDYEQYF.